This entry lists 2 T cell receptor beta chains sequenced from one sample in a study of CD8 T cells in Susac syndrome. Random hexamers were used to reverse transcribe about 0.5 to 1 ug of RNA. TCRdb processed the immunoSEQ multiplex PCR reads anew with MiXCR; each CDR3 protein has one entry. This sample has under 200,000 distinct CDR3 sequences, with 90% to 95% found just once. The sequenced sample consisted of CD8+ T cells from PBMCs. The receptors here all came from a human donor with multiple sclerosis.

The V gene is TRBV12-5, the J gene TRBJ2-3, with a weak D call TRBD1 (6 bases). Germline V lookup: CDR1 LGHNT, CDR2 FRNRAP. Trimming left V 3 bases short and J 2 bases short, with 9 bases between. CDR3 length equals 14 residues. The CDR3 DNA follows: TGTGCTAGTGGTTTAGGACAGCTCACAGATACGCAGTATTTT. This sequence encodes CASGLGQLTDTQYF.

The chain uses TRBV20-1 and TRBJ2-7; no clear D. The CDR3 is 17 residues long. Per germline, CDR1 DFQATT and CDR2 SNEGSKA (reference sequence). Trimming removed 3 bases from V and 1 base from J, with 22 bases in between. The CDR3 DNA is TGCAGTGCTAGTGATGTACTTCAGGAGACGCATTCCTACGAGCAGTACTTC. Amino acid sequence: CSASDVLQETHSYEQYF.